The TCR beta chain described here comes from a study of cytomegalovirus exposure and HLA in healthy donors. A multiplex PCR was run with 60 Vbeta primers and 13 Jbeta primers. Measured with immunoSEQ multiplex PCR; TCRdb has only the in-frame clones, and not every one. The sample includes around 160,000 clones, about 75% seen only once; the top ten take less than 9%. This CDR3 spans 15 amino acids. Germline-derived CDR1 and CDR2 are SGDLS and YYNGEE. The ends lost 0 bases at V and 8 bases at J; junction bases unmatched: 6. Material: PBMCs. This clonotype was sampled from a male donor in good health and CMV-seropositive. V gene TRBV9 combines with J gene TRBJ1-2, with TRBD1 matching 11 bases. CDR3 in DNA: TGTGCCAGCAGCGTAGAGGGGGGACAGGGGGAAGGCTACACCTTC. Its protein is CASSVEGGQGEGYTF.